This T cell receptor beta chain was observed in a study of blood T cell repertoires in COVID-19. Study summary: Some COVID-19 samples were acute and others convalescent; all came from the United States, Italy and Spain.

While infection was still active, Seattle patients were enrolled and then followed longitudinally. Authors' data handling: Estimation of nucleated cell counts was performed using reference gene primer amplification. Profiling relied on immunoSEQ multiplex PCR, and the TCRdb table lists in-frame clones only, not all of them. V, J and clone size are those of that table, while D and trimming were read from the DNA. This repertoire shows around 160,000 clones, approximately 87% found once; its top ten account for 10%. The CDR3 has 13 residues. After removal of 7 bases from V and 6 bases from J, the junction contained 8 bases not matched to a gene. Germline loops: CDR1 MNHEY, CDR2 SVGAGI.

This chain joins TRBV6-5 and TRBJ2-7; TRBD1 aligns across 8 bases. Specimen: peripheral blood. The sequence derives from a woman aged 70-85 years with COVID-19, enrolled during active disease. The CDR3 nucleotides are TGTGCCAGCAACCTCGGACAGGGTGCCGAGCAGTACTTC. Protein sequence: CASNLGQGAEQYF.